These 7 T cell receptor beta chains were all obtained from the same sample, sequenced in a study of breast tumors, draining lymph nodes, adjacent tissues (dated by TCRdb to about 2016). To prepare the library, multiplex PCR was applied. Sequenced on an Illumina HiSeq 2000. The raw public reads went through TCRdb reprocessing: fastp at Q25, MiXCR clone calling, in-frame beta chains kept. Rows are combined by CDR3 protein, so each entry shows the most common genes and DNA. The sample includes around 170,000 distinct CDR3 sequences, with approximately 30% observed a single time. Approximately 4.3% of the sample is in the top ten clones. The axillary draining lymph nodes of breast cancer patients were the source of the lymph node samples. Material: axillary lymph node tissue. The receptors originated from a female donor with breast cancer. Some clones in this sample may be carry-over from other donors' samples.

This clonotype was counted at least ten times. This sequence joins TRBV7-9 and TRBJ2-6; D unclear. Between the trimmed V and J ends, which lost 3 bases and 0 bases, there was a span of 9 bases. The CDR3 is made up of 16 amino acids. The germline gives CDR1 SEHNR, CDR2 FQNEAQ (reference sequence). Here the CDR3 DNA reads TGTGCCAGCAGCTTCACCCGCATCTCTGGGGCCAACGTCCTGACTTTC. Translating it yields CASSFTRISGANVLTF. Filled out from reference TRBV7-9 and TRBJ2-6, the complete variable domain reads DTGVSQNPRHKITKRGQNVTFRCDPISEHNRLYWYRQTLGQGPEFLTYFQNEAQLEKSRLLSDRFSAERPKGSFSTLEIQRTEQGDSAMYLCASSFTRISGANVLTFGAGSRLTVL.

As for this clonotype: A read error may explain this, as a much larger clone is one base away. The chain carries TRBV5-1 and TRBJ2-5; unclear D gene. The CDR3 sequence is 14 residues long. Germline CDR1 reads SGHRS; CDR2 reads YFSETQ. Here the CDR3 DNA reads TGCGCCAGCAGCTTGGATTCTCGAAAAGAGCCCCAGTACTTC. Translation gives CASSLDSRKEPQYF.

This clonotype was counted many times. V is TRBV4-1 and J is TRBJ2-7; D is perhaps TRBD2 (6 bases). V was trimmed by 0 bases and J by 3 bases, leaving 9 bases between them. This CDR3 is 14 amino acids long. Germline-derived CDR1 and CDR2 are MGHRA and YSYEKL. DNA of the CDR3: TGCGCCAGCAGCCAAGATCGGGGGAACTACGAGCAGTACTTC. This codes for CASSQDRGNYEQYF.

Comments on this clonotype: The final CDR3 position lacks the conserved phenylalanine or tryptophan, pointing to a likely read error. The rearrangement uses TRBV29-1 and TRBJ2-1, with 10 bases identical to TRBD2. The CDR3 is 15 residues long. From germline, CDR1 is SQVTM and CDR2 ANQGSEA. The CDR3 loop is CSVMTSGLSYNEQFL. The DNA for the CDR3 is TGCAGCGTCATGACTAGCGGGTTGTCCTACAACGAGCAGTTCCTC.

As regards this clonotype: A single base separates this from a much larger clone, so it may be a read error. The J gene is TRBJ1-4, the V gene TRBV6-5; D remains ambiguous. In germline, CDR1 is MNHEY, CDR2 SVGAGI. The CDR3 consists of 15 residues. Trimming cost V 6 bases and J 0 bases, with 11 bases left between them. CDR3 amino acids: CASRLDTATNEKLFF. CDR3 nucleotides: TGTGCCAGCAGGCTTGACACCGCAACTAATGAAAAACTGTTTTTT.

This clonotype was seen more than once but under ten times. The chain employs TRBV29-1 and TRBJ1-1; the D is unclear. CDR3 length equals 12 residues. V lost 1 base and J 0 bases, leaving 3 bases between the germline ends. Germline V gene sequence: CDR1 SQVTM, CDR2 ANQGSEA. The chain's CDR3 is CSVEVMNTEAFF. CDR3 sequence (DNA): TGCAGCGTTGAAGTGATGAACACTGAAGCTTTCTTT.

This clonotype was seen at least ten times. The chain carries TRBV29-1 and TRBJ2-7; TRBD2 aligns across 7 bases. The CDR3 sequence is 14 residues long. The germline gives CDR1 SQVTM, CDR2 ANQGSEA. J was trimmed by 4 bases and V by 6 bases; bases with no gene match: 12. CDR3 sequence (DNA): TGCAGCGTCCTTTCCCCTAGCGGCGGATACGAGCAGTACTTC. The encoded protein is CSVLSPSGGYEQYF.